A single sample is the source of the 30 T cell receptor beta chains below, sequenced in a study of OX40 agonist ivuxolimab in advanced cancers. The table came from immunoSEQ multiplex PCR; TCRdb's copy has only in-frame clones and leaves some out. The sample consists of 55,000 to 80,000 clones, roughly 84% of them appearing once. The material sequenced was CD4+ or CD8+ T cells sorted from blood, taken in a trial of the OX40 agonist ivuxolimab. These receptors originate from an adult with an advanced solid tumor such as melanoma, head and neck, liver or kidney cancer.

This clone was counted a few times. The rearrangement joins TRBV5-3 to TRBJ2-7, with D unresolved. TRBV5-3 is an open reading frame whose function is uncertain. The CDR3 consists of 10 residues. Trimming removed 1 base from V and 5 bases from J, with 1 base in between. CDR3 coding DNA: TGTGCCAGAAGCTTGAACGAGCAGTACTTC. It translates to CARSLNEQYF.

The chain carries TRBV7-2 and TRBJ1-5; D is uncertain. CDR1 and CDR2 from the germline V gene are SGHTA and FQGNSA. The V end was cut by 8 bases, the J end by 2 bases, with 13 bases between. The CDR3 is made up of 14 amino acids. CDR3 loop: CASSVGLGNQPQHF. The CDR3 nucleotides read TGTGCCAGCTCCGTGGGCCTCGGCAATCAGCCCCAGCATTTT.

This rearrangement joins TRBV18 to TRBJ2-7; D assignment may be TRBD1 or TRBD2 (6 bases each). Trimming pared 4 bases from V and 1 base from J, leaving 14 bases between. Germline V CDR1 and CDR2: KGHSH, LQKENI. The CDR3 runs to 15 residues. CDR3 DNA: TGTGCCAGCTCACTTTCCGGGGGCCCATCCTACGAGCAGTACTTC. This translates into CASSLSGGPSYEQYF.

The chain links TRBV9 to TRBJ2-3, with unresolved D. The germline V gene encodes CDR1 SGDLS and CDR2 YYNGEE. Trimming stripped 4 bases from V and 2 bases from J, with 5 bases between. The CDR3 sequence is 12 residues long. The CDR3 sequence: CASSFDTDTQYF. The CDR3 DNA sequence: TGTGCCAGCAGCTTTGACACAGATACGCAGTATTTT. The variable domain in full, with the rest retrieved from reference TRBV9 and TRBJ2-3, is DSGVTQTPKHLITATGQRVTLRCSPRSGDLSVYWYQQSLDQGLQFLIQYYNGEERAKGNILERFSAQQFPDLHSELNLSSLELGDSALYFCASSFDTDTQYFGPGTRLTVL.

The chain joins TRBV28 to TRBJ1-2, with D possibly matching TRBD1 (6 bases). Germline loops: CDR1 MDHEN, CDR2 SYDVKM. The CDR3 loop spans 14 amino acids. V lost 1 base and J 6 bases, leaving 12 bases between the germline ends. The CDR3, as DNA: TGTGCCAGCAGTTTATCAGGGGTGAGAAATGGCTACACCTTC. Encoded protein: CASSLSGVRNGYTF.

The rearrangement uses TRBV5-1 and TRBJ1-1; D possibly corresponds to TRBD1 (5 bases). Trimming took 0 bases from V and 0 from J, leaving 12 bases between them. The CDR3 spans 16 residues. The germline V gene has CDR1 SGHRS and CDR2 YFSETQ. The CDR3 loop reads CASSLARQDMNTEAFF. Here the CDR3 DNA reads TGCGCCAGCAGCTTGGCCCGCCAGGACATGAACACTGAAGCTTTCTTT.

This clone was observed a few times. The rearrangement uses TRBV30 and TRBJ1-1, with TRBD1 identical over 8 bases. With V trimmed by 0 bases and J by 4 bases, 1 base remained unmatched. Germline V CDR1 and CDR2: GTSNPN, SVGIG (reference sequence). The length of the CDR3 is 13 residues. Here the CDR3 DNA reads TGTGCCTGGAGTGTAACAGGGGGCACTGAAGCTTTCTTT. It yields the protein CAWSVTGGTEAFF.

The rearrangement links TRBV5-1 to TRBJ2-5, with D unresolved. Trimming stripped 0 bases from V and 5 bases from J, with 11 bases between. There are 14 residues in the CDR3. In germline, CDR1 is SGHRS, CDR2 YFSETQ. The CDR3 DNA reads TGCGCCAGCAGCTTGGCGAGTCAACAGGAGACCCAGTACTTC. Translating gives CASSLASQQETQYF.

The chain carries TRBV15 and TRBJ1-5; D is perhaps TRBD1 (6 bases). The CDR3 length is 15 residues. Looked up from germline, CDR1 is LNHNV and CDR2 is YYDKDF (reference sequence). Trimming took 0 bases from V and 2 from J, leaving 8 bases between them. In DNA, the CDR3 is TGTGCCACCAGCAGAGATAACAGGGGCAATCAGCCCCAGCATTTT. It encodes CATSRDNRGNQPQHF.

Concerning this clone itself: An end of the junction does not agree with germline; a read error may underlie this. This sequence joins TRBV5-1 and TRBJ2-2; D perhaps matches TRBD1 (6 bases). Germline assignment: CDR1 SGHRS and CDR2 YFSETQ. The CDR3 sequence is 12 residues long. CDR3 sequence (DNA): TGTGCCAGCAGCCTGGACAGCGGGGAGCTGTTTTTT. Its protein is CASSLDSGELFF.

The gene calls are TRBV5-6 and TRBJ1-2; no clear D. Germline CDR1 reads SGHDT; CDR2 reads YYEEEE. Trimming pared 0 bases from V and 4 bases from J, leaving 16 bases between. The CDR3 is made up of 16 amino acids. The CDR3 region has the DNA TGTGCCAGCAGCTTGGCAACGGTCTCCCTTCCCTATGGCTACACCTTC. As protein: CASSLATVSLPYGYTF.

V is TRBV28 and J is TRBJ1-2; 7 bases match TRBD1. This CDR3 is 13 amino acids long. The trim removed 5 bases at V and 4 bases at J, leaving 4 bases unmatched. Germline lookup yields CDR1 MDHEN and CDR2 SYDVKM. The CDR3 coding sequence is TGTGCCAGCAGTGTGGGACAGTCCTATGGCTACACCTTC. This gives the protein CASSVGQSYGYTF.

This clone is a singleton in its sample. This chain joins TRBV4-3 and TRBJ2-6; D is ambiguous. The CDR3 runs 15 residues. V was clipped by 0 bases and J by 4 bases, with 7 bases between them. Per the germline V gene, CDR1 is LGHNA and CDR2 is YSLEER. This CDR3 reads CASSQEWVGANVLTF. The DNA for the CDR3 is TGCGCCAGCAGCCAAGAATGGGTCGGGGCCAACGTCCTGACTTTC.

The chain couples TRBV25-1 to TRBJ1-4; 9 nucleotides line up with TRBD1. The CDR3 is made up of 15 amino acids. Germline CDR1 MGHDK, CDR2 SYGVNS. V lost 3 bases and J lost 7; bases outside the gene matches: 6. CDR3 DNA: TGTGCCAGCAGTGAGCCGGGACAGGGAAGTGAAAAACTGTTTTTT. It yields the protein CASSEPGQGSEKLFF. The full variable domain, rest sourced from reference TRBV25-1 and TRBJ1-4, is EADIYQTPRYLVIGTGKKITLECSQTMGHDKMYWYQQDPGMELHLIHYSYGVNSTEKGDLSSESTVSRIRTEHFPLTLESARPSHTSQYLCASSEPGQGSEKLFFGSGTQLSVL.

The V and J genes are TRBV19 and TRBJ2-1; D ambiguous. Germline CDR1 is LNHDA and CDR2 is SQIVND (reference sequence). The V end was cut by 8 bases, the J end by 4 bases, with 12 bases between. The length of the CDR3 is 13 residues. The CDR3 DNA sequence: TGTGCCAGTGCGTTCGGACCTTACAATGAGCAGTTCTTC. Translated, it gives CASAFGPYNEQFF.

The CDR3 DNA reads TGTGCCAGCAGTTTAGTCACCGAACAAGCTCTAGCTAACTATGGCTACACCTTC. It translates to CASSLVTEQALANYGYTF. The chain is built from TRBV28 and TRBJ1-2; D not resolved. The CDR3 is 18 amino acids. The germline V and J ends were trimmed by 2 bases and 0 bases, with 19 bases remaining between them. CDR1 and CDR2 from the germline V gene are MDHEN and SYDVKM.

The V call is TRBV19, the J call TRBJ2-1; D is perhaps TRBD1 or TRBD2 (6 bases each). Germline V gives CDR1 LNHDA, CDR2 SQIVND (reference sequence). The V end was cut by 6 bases, the J end by 2 bases, with 14 bases between. The length of the CDR3 is 15 residues. The CDR3 nucleotides read TGTGCCAGTAGATCGAGGGGGGCTGCCTACAATGAGCAGTTCTTC. This encodes CASRSRGAAYNEQFF.

This chain uses TRBV4-3 with TRBJ2-1; TRBD2 might be the D (6 bases). Per germline, CDR1 LGHNA and CDR2 YSLEER. Trimming shortened V by 1 base and J by 6 bases, and 10 bases separated the two germline ends. This CDR3 region has 14 residues. CDR3 nucleotides: TGCGCCAGCAGCCAAGTTATGCGGGGCAATGAGCAGTTCTTC. Its translation is CASSQVMRGNEQFF.

The rearrangement links TRBV19 to TRBJ1-5; 11 positions agree with TRBD1. The CDR3 sequence is 16 residues long. The germline CDR1 and CDR2 sequences are LNHDA and SQIVND (reference sequence). With V trimmed by 3 bases and J by 4 bases, 5 bases remained unmatched. CDR3 DNA sequence: TGTGCCAGTAGTATCATGGACAGGGGGCCTAATCAGCCCCAGCATTTT. Protein: CASSIMDRGPNQPQHF. The whole variable domain, filled in from reference TRBV19 and TRBJ1-5, reads DGGITQSPKYLFRKEGQNVTLSCEQNLNHDAMYWYRQDPGQGLRLIYYSQIVNDFQKGDIAEGYSVSREKKESFPLTVTSAQKNPTAFYLCASSIMDRGPNQPQHFGDGTRLSIL.

The V gene is TRBV6-6, the J gene TRBJ1-2, with a possible D match to TRBD1 (6 bases). Germline V gene sequence: CDR1 MNHNY, CDR2 SVGAGI (reference sequence). Trimming shortened V by 5 bases and J by 4 bases, and 17 bases separated the two germline ends. CDR3 size: 15 residues. CDR3 amino acids: CASSRGDTPFYGYTF. The CDR3 DNA is TGTGCCAGCAGTAGGGGGGACACGCCGTTCTATGGCTACACCTTC.

The chain joins TRBV18 to TRBJ2-4, with 7 nucleotides matching TRBD2. The V and J ends lost 0 bases and 0 bases, in that order; junction bases with no gene match: 14. CDR3 length: 20 amino acids. Per the germline V gene, CDR1 is KGHSH and CDR2 is LQKENI. CDR3 in DNA: TGTGCCAGCTCACCACCGATCGATAGCGGGTCACCCTTAGCCAAAAACATTCAGTACTTC. Translated, it gives CASSPPIDSGSPLAKNIQYF. Supplemented by reference TRBV18 and TRBJ2-4, the full variable domain reads NAGVMQNPRHLVRRRGQEARLRCSPMKGHSHVYWYRQLPEEGLKFMVYLQKENIIDESGMPKERFSAEFPKEGPSILRIQQVVRGDSAAYFCASSPPIDSGSPLAKNIQYFGAGTRLSVL.

The gene calls are TRBV5-1 and TRBJ1-1; 10 positions match TRBD1. Looked up from germline, CDR1 is SGHRS and CDR2 is YFSETQ. Unmatched junction bases numbered 3, after V lost 1 base and J lost 3 bases. The CDR3 loop spans 15 amino acids. The CDR3 coding sequence is TGCGCCAGCAGCTTGTTCGGACAGGGGGACACTGAAGCTTTCTTT. Encoded protein: CASSLFGQGDTEAFF.

This sequence joins TRBV11-3 and TRBJ2-7, with D maybe TRBD1 (7 bases). The CDR3 covers 13 residues. The germline V gene encodes CDR1 SGHNT and CDR2 YENEEA. V dropped 3 bases and J dropped 7 bases, with 13 bases sitting between them. The chain's CDR3 is CASSLRQGLEQYF. In DNA, the CDR3 is TGTGCCAGCAGCTTGCGACAGGGACTTGAGCAGTACTTC.

The chain is built from TRBV6-1 and TRBJ1-1; TRBD1 agrees at 7 bases. CDR3 size: 15 residues. The J segment lost 1 base and the V segment lost 5 bases, leaving 7 bases of the junction unmatched. Germline CDR1 MNHNS, CDR2 SASEGT. CDR3 protein: CASSPAGGKNTEAFF. The CDR3 bases are TGTGCCAGCAGTCCCGCAGGGGGGAAGAACACTGAAGCTTTCTTT.

This rearrangement joins TRBV2 to TRBJ2-1; 9 bases are a match to TRBD2. V trimming: 4 bases; J trimming: 6 bases; junction bases outside the gene matches: 7. The CDR3 covers 15 residues. From germline, CDR1 is SNHLY and CDR2 FYNNEI. Here the CDR3 reads CASSVGSGRSNEQFF. In nucleotides, the CDR3 is TGTGCCAGCAGTGTAGGTAGCGGGAGAAGCAATGAGCAGTTCTTC.

V usage is TRBV9 and J usage is TRBJ2-3; TRBD2 agrees at 8 bases. This CDR3 spans 16 amino acids. Germline trimming cut 3 bases from V and 0 bases from J; bases unmatched to any gene: 6. In germline, CDR1 is SGDLS, CDR2 YYNGEE. CDR3 loop: CASSAAAGASTDTQYF. CDR3 nucleotide sequence: TGTGCCAGCAGCGCCGCAGCGGGGGCTAGCACAGATACGCAGTATTTT.

The chain combines TRBV30 with TRBJ2-3; TRBD1 is a possible D gene (6 bases). Trimming cost V 1 base and J 1 base, with 18 bases left between them. Germline V gene data show CDR1 as GTSNPN and CDR2 as SVGIG (reference sequence). The CDR3 extends over 17 amino acids. The CDR3 nucleotides are TGTGCCTGGAGTGAAGGGGGTCGTGGGTATCGCACAGATACGCAGTATTTT. It codes for CAWSEGGRGYRTDTQYF.

V and J are TRBV7-3 and TRBJ1-1; TRBD1 matches 8 bases. The CDR3 consists of 13 residues. In germline, CDR1 is SGHTA, CDR2 FQGTGA. Losses at the gene ends were 5 bases for V and 8 bases for J; bases not matched to a gene: 7. In nucleotides, the CDR3 is TGTGCCAGCAGCCAGGGGGCCTGGGGCGAAGCTTTCTTT. The encoded protein is CASSQGAWGEAFF.

The chain combines TRBV10-3 with TRBJ2-7; D is possibly TRBD1 or TRBD2 (5 bases each). Germline CDR1 reads ENHRY; CDR2 reads SYGVKD. V was cut by 3 bases and J by 9 bases, with 15 bases left in between. CDR3 length: 13 residues. The chain's CDR3 is CAISDPPGQAQYF. The CDR3 region has the DNA TGTGCCATCAGTGATCCTCCGGGGCAGGCGCAGTACTTC.

The gene calls are TRBV7-2 and TRBJ2-5, with D perhaps TRBD2 (5 bases). The germline gives CDR1 SGHTA, CDR2 FQGNSA. Trimming shortened V by 0 bases and J by 0 bases, and 11 bases separated the two germline ends. The CDR3 consists of 16 residues. DNA of the CDR3: TGTGCCAGCAGCTTAGCTCTTGGGGAGTACCAAGAGACCCAGTACTTC. Protein product: CASSLALGEYQETQYF.